This T cell receptor beta chain was captured by sequencing in a study of OX40 agonist ivuxolimab in advanced cancers. Study information: Antecedent anti-PD-1, anti-PD-L1 or anti-CTLA-4 therapy was permissible, with roughly 36% having received some. The study's findings and limits: In general, CD8+ T cells held more expanded clones than CD4+ did, on average. The study observed clonal expansion of CD4+ and CD8+ blood T cells by week 6 at 0.1 to 3.0 mg/kg.

Method: immunoSEQ multiplex PCR; TCRdb's copy keeps in-frame clones and lacks some. The table has just over 40,000 clones, over 75% seen once. Between the trimmed V and J ends, which lost 1 base and 0 bases, there was a span of 8 bases. The CDR3 runs 14 residues. CDR1 and CDR2 from the germline V gene are SGHRS and YFSETQ. For this clone: What it binds is not known.

This chain connects TRBV5-1 to TRBJ2-7, with D uncertain. The clonotype comes from an adult with an advanced solid tumor such as melanoma, head and neck, liver or kidney cancer. This specimen was CD4+ or CD8+ T cells sorted from blood, taken in a trial of the OX40 agonist ivuxolimab. The CDR3: CASSLQVSSYEQYF. The CDR3 DNA is TGCGCCAGCAGCTTGCAGGTGAGCTCCTACGAGCAGTACTTC.